The 22 T cell receptor beta chains presented below share a single source sample, sequenced in a study of blood T cell repertoires in COVID-19. Here immunoSEQ multiplex PCR was the method, and the copy in TCRdb shows in-frame clones only, minus some. The sample carries roughly 180,000 clones, under 90% recorded once. Sequencing was performed on PBMCs or T cells enriched from blood (not recorded which). These receptors all stem from a man aged 55-75 years who had recovered from COVID-19.

As regards this clone: In the same sample, other DNA sequences code for this CDR3. V is TRBV3-1 (or the pseudogene TRBV3-2) and J is TRBJ1-5; D is unclear. CDR1 is LGHDT, CDR2 YNNKEL, per germline (reference sequence). The germline V and J ends were trimmed by 3 bases and 0 bases, with 6 bases remaining between them. The CDR3 runs 14 residues. The CDR3 nucleotides read TGTGCCAGCAGCCAGACAAATAGCAATCAGCCCCAGCATTTT. Protein product: CASSQTNSNQPQHF.

V usage is TRBV18 and J usage is TRBJ1-3; 9 bases are shared with TRBD1. CDR1 is KGHSH, CDR2 LQKENI, per germline. This CDR3 region has 15 residues. V shed 0 bases, J shed 5 bases, and the junction held 2 bases outside the gene matches. CDR3 amino acids: CASSPPGTGRNTIYF. The CDR3 DNA sequence: TGTGCCAGCTCACCACCCGGGACAGGGCGAAACACCATATATTTT.

The rearrangement uses TRBV6-5 and TRBJ1-6, with D tentatively TRBD1 (5 bases). The germline gives CDR1 MNHEY, CDR2 SVGAGI. Trimming removed 2 bases from V and 9 bases from J, with 11 bases in between. The CDR3 sequence is 14 residues long. CDR3 sequence reads: CASSYRQGGSPLHF. Here the CDR3 DNA reads TGTGCCAGCAGTTACCGGCAGGGAGGTTCACCCCTCCACTTT.

This clone was detected only a few times. The DNA for the CDR3 is TGTGCCAGCAGCTTGGACAGCCCTATGAACACTGAAGCTTTCTTT. Amino acid sequence: CASSLDSPMNTEAFF. V usage is TRBV7-6 and J usage is TRBJ1-1, with a possible D match to TRBD1 (6 bases). CDR3 length: 15 residues. Trimming stripped 3 bases from V and 0 bases from J, with 11 bases between. CDR1 and CDR2 (germline): SGHVS, FNYEAQ.

The chain is built from TRBV3-1 (or the pseudogene TRBV3-2) and TRBJ2-1; D is perhaps TRBD2 (6 bases). Germline V gene data show CDR1 as LGHDT and CDR2 as YNNKEL (reference sequence). The CDR3 length is 14 residues. The V end was cut by 4 bases, the J end by 4 bases, with 11 bases between. CDR3 in amino acids: CASSLLRGYNEQFF. The CDR3 DNA reads TGTGCCAGCAGCCTCCTCCGGGGGTACAATGAGCAGTTCTTC.

The sample holds a few counts of this clone. This chain uses TRBV7-3 with TRBJ2-7, with a tentative D call TRBD1 (6 bases). Germline assignment: CDR1 SGHTA and CDR2 FQGTGA. V lost 3 bases and J lost 5, with 11 bases in between. The CDR3 is 13 residues long. The CDR3 sequence: CASSLQGPNEQYF. The CDR3 nucleotides read TGTGCCAGCAGCTTGCAGGGGCCCAACGAGCAGTACTTC. Full variable domain (remainder filled in from reference TRBV7-3 and TRBJ2-7): GAGVSQTPSNKVTEKGKYVELRCDPISGHTALYWYRQSLGQGPEFLIYFQGTGAADDSGLPNDRFFAVRPEGSVSTLKIQRTERGDSAVYLCASSLQGPNEQYFGPGTRLTVT.

This clone turned up a few times. This chain connects TRBV2 to TRBJ2-7; TRBD2 matches 12 bases. The germline V gene has CDR1 SNHLY and CDR2 FYNNEI. V shed 10 bases and J 3 bases; nucleotides not matched to a gene: 4. The CDR3 length is 13 residues. The DNA of the CDR3 is TGTGCCATTACGACTAGCGGGAGCTACGAGCAGTACTTC. It is translated as CAITTSGSYEQYF.

This rearrangement joins TRBV9 to TRBJ1-3; 8 bases are shared with TRBD1. Germline V gene sequence: CDR1 SGDLS, CDR2 YYNGEE. The ends lost 4 bases at V and 4 bases at J; junction bases unmatched: 10. The CDR3 is 16 amino acids. The CDR3 loop reads CASSPDRARLGNTIYF. CDR3 nucleotide sequence: TGTGCCAGCAGCCCGGACAGGGCCCGCCTGGGAAACACCATATATTTT.

The V and J genes are TRBV5-6 and TRBJ1-6; 7 bases are shared with TRBD1. Unmatched junction bases numbered 9, after V lost 2 bases and J lost 4 bases. The CDR3 length is 17 residues. CDR1 is SGHDT, CDR2 YYEEEE, per germline. In DNA form, the CDR3 reads TGTGCCAGCAGCTTCGGTACAGGGGCGGATTATAATTCACCCCTCCACTTT. Translating gives CASSFGTGADYNSPLHF.

V and J are TRBV3-1 (or the pseudogene TRBV3-2) and TRBJ2-3; D uncertain. The ends were cut back, 3 bases at V and 0 bases at J, with 13 bases in the middle. This CDR3 is 16 amino acids long. Germline V gene lookup returns CDR1 LGHDT and CDR2 YNNKEL (reference sequence). The CDR3 region is CASSHKKKASTDTQYF. The CDR3, as DNA: TGTGCCAGCAGCCATAAGAAGAAAGCGAGCACAGATACGCAGTATTTT.

In its sample, this clone was seen a few times. The chain is built from TRBV28 and TRBJ2-3, with 10 bases matching TRBD1. Per germline, CDR1 MDHEN and CDR2 SYDVKM. CDR3 length: 17 amino acids. The V segment lost 0 bases and the J segment 3 bases; nucleotides outside the gene matches: 6. CDR3 protein: CASSLWTPGQGTDTQYF. The CDR3 coding sequence is TGTGCCAGCAGTTTATGGACACCGGGACAGGGGACAGATACGCAGTATTTT.

This clone was counted between two and nine times. The rearrangement uses TRBV24-1 and TRBJ1-1; D may be TRBD1 (6 bases). V was cut by 4 bases and J by 0 bases, with 8 bases left in between. Germline CDR1 and CDR2: KGHDR and SFDVKD. The CDR3 is 14 amino acids. CDR3 DNA sequence: TGTGCCACCAGTGAGGGGGCCTTGAACACTGAAGCTTTCTTT. It translates to CATSEGALNTEAFF.

This clone occurred a few times. The V gene is TRBV28, the J gene TRBJ1-1, with 7 bases identical to TRBD1. The V and J ends lost 4 bases and 1 base, in that order; junction bases with no gene match: 9. CDR1 and CDR2 from the germline V gene are MDHEN and SYDVKM. The CDR3 has 16 residues. CDR3 protein: CASSSILTGKNTEAFF. CDR3 DNA sequence: TGTGCCAGCAGTTCGATTTTGACAGGGAAGAACACTGAAGCTTTCTTT.

The rearrangement uses TRBV29-1 and TRBJ1-1; D perhaps matches TRBD1 (6 bases). This CDR3 comprises 15 residues. Germline CDR1 and CDR2: SQVTM and ANQGSEA. The V gene lost 5 bases and the J gene lost 4 bases, with 20 bases spanning the gap. The CDR3 region is CSVRSTGRGGTEAFF. The DNA for the CDR3 is TGCAGCGTTAGATCCACGGGAAGGGGGGGCACTGAAGCTTTCTTT. Supplemented by reference TRBV29-1 and TRBJ1-1, the full variable domain reads SAVISQKPSRDICQRGTSLTIQCQVDSQVTMMFWYRQQPGQSLTLIATANQGSEATYESGFVIDKFPISRPNLTFSTLTVSNMSPEDSSIYLCSVRSTGRGGTEAFFGQGTRLTVV.

Only one count was recorded for this clone. The chain recombines TRBV3-1 (or the pseudogene TRBV3-2) with TRBJ2-7; 8 bases map to TRBD2. In germline, CDR1 is LGHDT, CDR2 YNNKEL (reference sequence). This CDR3 has 15 residues. With V trimmed by 6 bases and J by 0 bases, 7 bases remained unmatched. Here the CDR3 DNA reads TGTGCCAGCAGACCCGGGGGGGTGAGCTCCTACGAGCAGTACTTC. It translates to CASRPGGVSSYEQYF.

The chain uses TRBV7-2 and TRBJ2-1; weak D call: TRBD2 (7 bases). Trimming cost V 1 base and J 1 base, with 11 bases left between them. The V gene's germline CDR1 is SGHTA and CDR2 FQGNSA. The CDR3 runs to 16 residues. In nucleotides, the CDR3 is TGTGCCAGCAGCTTAGGGGGGGGCTGGTCCTACAATGAGCAGTTCTTC. The encoded protein is CASSLGGGWSYNEQFF.

The chain has TRBV6-5 and TRBJ1-1; 8 nucleotides line up with TRBD1. Germline CDR1 reads MNHEY; CDR2 reads SVGAGI. The CDR3 runs to 14 residues. The junction had 6 bases not matched to a gene; V was cut back by 7 bases and J by 2 bases. The CDR3: CASILQGVNTEAFF. The CDR3 DNA reads as TGTGCCAGCATTTTACAGGGGGTAAACACTGAAGCTTTCTTT.

The CDR3, as DNA: TGTGCCAGCAGCAAACCGGGACAGTTTAACTATGGCTACACCTTC. Its protein is CASSKPGQFNYGYTF. V and J are TRBV9 and TRBJ1-2; 7 nucleotides line up with TRBD1. Germline V lookup: CDR1 SGDLS, CDR2 YYNGEE. Trimming at V came to 4 bases and at J to 1 base, leaving 7 bases not matched to a gene. The CDR3 spans 15 residues.

This chain uses TRBV3-1 (or the pseudogene TRBV3-2) with TRBJ2-1; perhaps TRBD2 as D (5 bases). V lost 0 bases to trimming and J lost 3 bases, with 9 bases between them. There are 15 residues in the CDR3. Germline loops: CDR1 LGHDT, CDR2 YNNKEL (reference sequence). The DNA for the CDR3 is TGTGCCAGCAGCCAAGACAGCGGCGGCTACAATGAGCAGTTCTTC. The encoded protein is CASSQDSGGYNEQFF.

The chain employs TRBV7-2 and TRBJ2-7; the D gene is possibly TRBD1 (5 bases). This CDR3 is built from 13 residues. Germline V lookup: CDR1 SGHTA, CDR2 FQGNSA. V was shortened by 2 bases and J by 6 bases, with 11 bases between the two germline ends. The CDR3 region is CASSLQGIGEQYF. In DNA, the CDR3 is TGTGCCAGCAGCTTACAGGGAATAGGCGAGCAGTACTTC.

The J gene is TRBJ2-7, the V gene TRBV10-2; no reliable D call. Between the trimmed V and J ends, which lost 5 bases and 1 base, there was a span of 6 bases. CDR1 and CDR2 (germline): WSHSY, SAAADI. The CDR3 is 12 amino acids. In nucleotides, the CDR3 is TGCGCCAGCAGTCAGGAATCCTACGAGCAGTACTTC. It yields the protein CASSQESYEQYF.

The chain is built from TRBV25-1 and TRBJ1-4; D might be TRBD1 (5 bases). This CDR3 has 17 amino acids. With 1 base removed from V and 4 bases from J, the gap between germline ends came to 16 bases. Germline-derived CDR1 and CDR2 are MGHDK and SYGVNS. The chain's CDR3 is CASSESRPGTNNEKLFF. The CDR3 DNA is TGTGCCAGCAGTGAATCCCGACCGGGGACTAATAATGAAAAACTGTTTTTT.